This TCR beta chain came from a study of CD8+CD57+ T cells in acquired aplastic anemia. Patients included in sequencing had previously demonstrated CD8+CD57+ cell expansion by flow cytometry. TCR beta VDJ and CDR3 profiling used genomic DNA as template. TCRdb reanalysed the reads using MiXCR and keeps one entry per CDR3 protein. Among fewer than 250,000 distinct CDR3 sequences listed, around half were seen once. This CDR3 has 12 amino acids. Germline CDR1 and CDR2: SGHTA and FQGNSA. This clonotype was seen a few times. This may stem from a read error, because a much larger clone lies one nucleotide away.

The receptor was derived from a human donor with aplastic anemia. The chain couples TRBV7-2 to TRBJ2-2, with D tentatively TRBD2 (5 bases). Material: sorted CD4+, CD8+, or CD8+CD57+ T cells (not recorded which) from PBMCs. CDR3 sequence reads: CASSPTPGELLF. CDR3 nucleotide sequence: TGTGCCAGCAGCCCCACCCCCGGGGAGCTGTTGTTT.